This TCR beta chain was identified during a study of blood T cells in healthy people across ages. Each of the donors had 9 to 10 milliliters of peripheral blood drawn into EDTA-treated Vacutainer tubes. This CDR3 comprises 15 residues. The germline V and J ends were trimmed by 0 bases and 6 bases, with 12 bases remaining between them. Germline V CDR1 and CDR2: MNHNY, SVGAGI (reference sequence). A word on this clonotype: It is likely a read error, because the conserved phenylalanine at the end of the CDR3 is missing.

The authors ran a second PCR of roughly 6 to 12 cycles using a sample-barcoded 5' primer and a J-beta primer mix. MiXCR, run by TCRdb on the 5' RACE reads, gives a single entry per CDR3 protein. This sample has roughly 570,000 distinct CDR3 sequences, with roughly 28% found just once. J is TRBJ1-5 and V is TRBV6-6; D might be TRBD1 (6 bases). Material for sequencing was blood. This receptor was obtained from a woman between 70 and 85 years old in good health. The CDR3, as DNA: TGTGCCAGCAGTTACTCCGTGGGGGGCCCTCAGCCCCAGCATTAT. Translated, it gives CASSYSVGGPQPQHY.